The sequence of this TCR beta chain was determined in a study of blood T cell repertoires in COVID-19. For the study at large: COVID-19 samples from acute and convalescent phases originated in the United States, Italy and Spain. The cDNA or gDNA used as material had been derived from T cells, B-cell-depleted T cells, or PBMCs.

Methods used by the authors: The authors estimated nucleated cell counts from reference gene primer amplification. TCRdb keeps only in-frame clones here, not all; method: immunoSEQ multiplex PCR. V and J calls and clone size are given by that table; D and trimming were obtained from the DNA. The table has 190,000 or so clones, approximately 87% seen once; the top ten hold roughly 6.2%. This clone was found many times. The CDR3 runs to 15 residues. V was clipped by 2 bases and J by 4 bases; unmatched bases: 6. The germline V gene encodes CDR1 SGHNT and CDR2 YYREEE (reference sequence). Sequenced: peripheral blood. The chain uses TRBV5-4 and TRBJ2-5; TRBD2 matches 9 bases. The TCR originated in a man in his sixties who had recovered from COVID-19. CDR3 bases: TGTGCCAGCAGCTTCGGCGGGGGGGCCGGAGAGACCCAGTACTTC. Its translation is CASSFGGGAGETQYF.